This T cell receptor beta chain originates from a study of CD8+ T cells in alopecia areata. About the research overall: Patients remained on tofacitinib for 6 to 18 months and then went 6 months without it.

The CDR3 runs 12 residues. CDR1 is GTSNPN, CDR2 SVGIG, per germline (reference sequence). RNA was extracted and reverse transcribed into cDNA as the sequencing template. The method was immunoSEQ multiplex PCR; TCRdb's version includes in-frame clones alone and lacks a portion of them. The sample lists some 240,000 clones; about three fifths were seen once. In alopecia areata patients, both lesional scalp punch biopsies and peripheral blood were collected. This sample comprised CD4+ T cells sorted from blood, obtained at week 0. The clonotype originates from a human donor with alopecia areata. The gene calls are TRBV30 and TRBJ1-1; a possible D gene is TRBD1 (6 bases). In nucleotides, the CDR3 is TGTGCAGCGGGGGCGCGGGTTACTGAAGCTTTCTTT. It is translated as CAAGARVTEAFF.